This record concerns one T cell receptor beta chain sequence. The CDR3 runs 13 residues. The V gene lost 5 bases and the J gene lost 5 bases, with 10 bases spanning the gap. The germline V gene has CDR1 MRHNA and CDR2 SNTAGT. These data are taken from a study of CD8 T cells in Susac syndrome. Random hexamers were used to reverse transcribe an amount of roughly 0.45 to 1 ug RNA. Amplification of the TCR beta CDR3 was carried out by immunoSEQ multiplex PCR, which spanned a total of 54 Vbeta and 13 Jbeta segments. TCRdb re-called the immunoSEQ multiplex PCR reads with MiXCR, one entry per CDR3 protein. The sample has under 200,000 distinct CDR3 sequences; roughly 96% are singletons.

Specimen: CD4+ T cells from PBMCs. The sequence came from a human donor in good health. The chain joins TRBV6-4 to TRBJ1-5, with no clear D. The CDR3 DNA follows: TGTGCCAGCAGTAGGGAGGCAGATCAGCCCCAGCATTTT. This codes for CASSREADQPQHF.